The clone carrying this T cell receptor (beta chain) came up once. This entry belongs to a study of blood T cell repertoires in COVID-19. Across the whole study: Samples came from the United States, Italy and Spain, spanning acute and convalescent COVID-19. In each case, the material was cDNA or gDNA derived from T cells, B-cell-depleted T cells, or PBMCs.

In the authors' methods: Scientists estimated how many nucleated cells there were by amplifying reference gene primers. Assay: immunoSEQ multiplex PCR; the TCRdb copy retains only in-frame clones and omits some. That table is the source of V, J and clone size, and D and trimming were worked out from the DNA. The table includes 40,000 to 55,000 clones, about 89% detected once. Looked up from germline, CDR1 is SGHDN and CDR2 is FVKESK. The CDR3 length is 16 residues. Trimming removed 0 bases from V and 8 bases from J, with 16 bases in between. V usage is TRBV14 and J usage is TRBJ1-4; the D is unclear. Sequenced material: peripheral blood. This receptor was identified in a human donor in a cohort sampled during active COVID-19. In nucleotides, the CDR3 is TGTGCCAGCAGCCAAGAGCCTAATCCATCAGGAGAAAAACTGTTTTTT. Residues: CASSQEPNPSGEKLFF.